This is a list of T cell receptor beta chains from one sample in a study of cytomegalovirus exposure and HLA in healthy donors. Some clones are missing from TCRdb's copy, which holds only in-frame ones; the method was immunoSEQ multiplex PCR. The sample lists under 150,000 clones, around three quarters seen once, with approximately 6.3% in the top ten. Input material: PBMCs. All receptors derive from a woman aged 40 to 50 in good health and CMV-seropositive. The CDR3 runs from the conserved cysteine through the conserved F or W.

TRBV5-4	CASSLSGGSYNEQFF
TRBV18	CASSPPTKAGEKLFF
TRBV28	CASSFLQTAITGELFF
TRBV10-2	CASSEIRGAKNIQYF
TRBV9	CASSTTGGTNEKLFF
TRBV7-6	CASSSGGGAETQYF
TRBV9	CASSVDLDRGGEQYF
TRBV11-3	CASSPGQSNEQFF
TRBV5-4	CASSLLGREEGYTF
TRBV9	CASSPHPNRYGNTEAFF
TRBV9	CASSVVPSSYNEQFF
TRBV7-9	CASSLAATGGRETQYF
TRBV7-9	CASSLAAGPNEKLFF
TRBV7-7	CASSLGYRTSGDQETQYF
TRBV7-9	CASSLDGLASDEKLFF
TRBV6-1	CASSGLTSGESYNEQFF
TRBV30	CAWSVYGDTDTQYF
TRBV10-3	CAISEAGPGYIQYF
TRBV11-2	CASSSRTSLTDTQYF
TRBV4-1	CASSQEGASGGAGNEQFF
TRBV27	CASRLTVADREQYF
TRBV9	CASSGSTGGYGYTF
TRBV19	CASSILKNTEAFF
TRBV4-1	CASSQVPQGAVGTEAFF
TRBV19	CASTIQGSNQPQHF
TRBV6-5	CASSGQGESVEAFF